The sequence of this T cell receptor beta chain was determined in a study of siplizumab effects on memory and regulatory T cells. In germline, CDR1 is LNHDA, CDR2 SQIVND (reference sequence). Trimming cost V 3 bases and J 5 bases, with 10 bases left between them. CDR3 length: 14 amino acids. Measured with immunoSEQ multiplex PCR; TCRdb has only the in-frame clones, and not every one. The sample lists about 100,000 clones; just over 90% were seen once. V usage is TRBV19 and J usage is TRBJ2-2; weak D call: TRBD2 (5 bases). The TCR comes from a human donor in good health. The sequencing sample was made of Tregs sorted from blood. The CDR3 nucleotides are TGTGCCAGTAGTATCGCTAGCTTTACCGGGGAGCTGTTTTTT. As protein: CASSIASFTGELFF. Full variable domain (remainder filled in from reference TRBV19 and TRBJ2-2): DGGITQSPKYLFRKEGQNVTLSCEQNLNHDAMYWYRQDPGQGLRLIYYSQIVNDFQKGDIAEGYSVSREKKESFPLTVTSAQKNPTAFYLCASSIASFTGELFFGEGSRLTVL.